This is a list of T cell receptor beta chains from one sample in a study. TCRdb called the 5' RACE reads again in MiXCR, with one record for every CDR3 protein. The sample includes approximately 40,000 distinct CDR3 sequences, 25% to 35% of them seen just once. Sequencing input: tumor-infiltrating memory CD4+ T cells sorted from the breast tumor. These receptors originate from a female donor with breast cancer. Each CDR3 is given with its conserved first and last residue. Fields, in order: V gene, J gene, clone size, D gene, CDR3 protein. The D gene is left open where the match is weak. Only some rows state a clone size, as once, few, many or a class for expanded clones.

v_call: TRBV15; j_call: TRBJ1-5; clone_size: many; d_call: TRBD1; cdr3_aa: CATSGTGSRQPQHF
v_call: TRBV4-1; j_call: TRBJ2-7; clone_size: few; d_call: TRBD1; cdr3_aa: CASSQPGTGGRGQYF
v_call: TRBV12-3/TRBV12-4; j_call: TRBJ2-5; clone_size: few; d_call: NA; cdr3_aa: CASSSRDGGKETQYF
v_call: TRBV10-3; j_call: TRBJ1-1; clone_size: NA; d_call: TRBD1; cdr3_aa: CAISGAGGATEAFF
v_call: TRBV4-1; j_call: TRBJ1-4; clone_size: NA; d_call: NA; cdr3_aa: CASSQDLGGRGSNEKPFF
v_call: TRBV7-2; j_call: TRBJ2-7; clone_size: few; d_call: NA; cdr3_aa: CASSFQAGGYEQYF
v_call: TRBV6-2/TRBV6-3; j_call: TRBJ2-5; clone_size: few; d_call: NA; cdr3_aa: CASSYSTETQYF
v_call: TRBV4-2; j_call: TRBJ2-2; clone_size: NA; d_call: TRBD2; cdr3_aa: CASSQEPSGRTNTGELFF
v_call: TRBV12-3/TRBV12-4; j_call: TRBJ1-1; clone_size: NA; d_call: NA; cdr3_aa: CASSFPNTEAFF
v_call: TRBV27; j_call: TRBJ2-7; clone_size: NA; d_call: TRBD1; cdr3_aa: CAIKPGQSSYEQYF
v_call: TRBV4-2; j_call: TRBJ2-7; clone_size: NA; d_call: NA; cdr3_aa: CASSQEAPGMAYYEQYF
v_call: TRBV5-1; j_call: TRBJ1-1; clone_size: NA; d_call: NA; cdr3_aa: CASSLGRPNTEAFF
v_call: TRBV9; j_call: TRBJ2-5; clone_size: NA; d_call: NA; cdr3_aa: CASSGTGRIAETQYF
v_call: TRBV5-6; j_call: TRBJ2-7; clone_size: NA; d_call: TRBD2; cdr3_aa: CASSLGGGYSYEQYF
v_call: TRBV5-5; j_call: TRBJ2-7; clone_size: NA; d_call: TRBD2; cdr3_aa: CASSPTSGSSYEQYF
v_call: TRBV3-1; j_call: TRBJ1-6; clone_size: few; d_call: NA; cdr3_aa: CASSLGTVGLF
v_call: TRBV5-1; j_call: TRBJ2-3; clone_size: few; d_call: TRBD2; cdr3_aa: CASGPTSGSTADTQYF
v_call: TRBV6-5; j_call: TRBJ2-7; clone_size: few; d_call: NA; cdr3_aa: CASSYSKRNLYEQYF
v_call: TRBV7-3; j_call: TRBJ2-1; clone_size: NA; d_call: NA; cdr3_aa: CASSLNAYNEQFF
v_call: TRBV20-1; j_call: TRBJ1-1; clone_size: many; d_call: TRBD1; cdr3_aa: CSARGGSGGDTEAFF
v_call: TRBV4-1; j_call: TRBJ1-2; clone_size: few; d_call: TRBD1; cdr3_aa: CASSQAAGGFGDYGYTF
v_call: TRBV12-3/TRBV12-4; j_call: TRBJ2-3; clone_size: NA; d_call: TRBD1; cdr3_aa: CASNLGTGGTDTQYF
v_call: TRBV5-5; j_call: TRBJ1-1; clone_size: NA; d_call: NA; cdr3_aa: CASSPSAGVRNTEAFF
v_call: TRBV12-5; j_call: TRBJ2-1; clone_size: few; d_call: TRBD2; cdr3_aa: CASGLGLASYNEQFF
v_call: TRBV4-1; j_call: TRBJ2-4; clone_size: few; d_call: TRBD2; cdr3_aa: CASSPVRTSGPLAKNIQYF
v_call: TRBV24-1; j_call: TRBJ2-1; clone_size: few; d_call: NA; cdr3_aa: CATQKYNEQFF
v_call: TRBV6-2/TRBV6-3; j_call: TRBJ2-3; clone_size: NA; d_call: TRBD2; cdr3_aa: CASSSGLAGGEAQYF
v_call: TRBV5-6; j_call: TRBJ1-6; clone_size: few; d_call: NA; cdr3_aa: CASSWGRGDSPLHF
v_call: TRBV6-9; j_call: TRBJ2-7; clone_size: few; d_call: NA; cdr3_aa: CASISQGAREEQYF
v_call: TRBV7-3; j_call: TRBJ1-6; clone_size: medium-sized; d_call: NA; cdr3_aa: CASSLDPNSPLHF
v_call: TRBV27; j_call: TRBJ2-1; clone_size: NA; d_call: NA; cdr3_aa: CASSTRSYSYNEQFF
v_call: TRBV7-3; j_call: TRBJ2-7; clone_size: NA; d_call: NA; cdr3_aa: CASSLGGSGTVYEQYF
v_call: TRBV5-1; j_call: TRBJ2-7; clone_size: NA; d_call: TRBD1; cdr3_aa: CASSIRDRAYEQYF
v_call: TRBV24-1; j_call: TRBJ2-2; clone_size: few; d_call: NA; cdr3_aa: CATRRDSLAGELFF